These T cell receptor beta chains were read from a single sample in a study of T cell repertoires in cytomegalovirus infection. In TCRdb, the reads were re-called with MiXCR into one record per CDR3 protein. This sample has a few hundred thousand distinct CDR3 sequences; roughly 42% occur once, and the top ten carry around 46%. No antigens are known for them. The sample here was cultured PBMCs, taken from culture after CMV antigen stimulation. Receptor source: a human donor in good health (CMV status not recorded). Some clones in this sample may be carry-over from other donors' samples. Each CDR3 is given with its conserved first and last residue. A D gene is named only where the DNA matches it firmly. Clone size is shown for a subset of rows, as once, few, many or a class of expanded clone.

len: 13; v_gene: TRBV29-1; d_gene: NA; j_gene: TRBJ2-7; abundance: few; CDR3aa: CSVENSDPLEQYF; CDR3nt: TGCAGCGTTGAAAATAGCGACCCCCTCGAGCAGTACTTC
len: 9; v_gene: TRBV27; d_gene: NA; j_gene: TRBJ2-7; abundance: NA; CDR3aa: CASIKEQYF; CDR3nt: TGTGCCAGCATTAAAGAGCAGTATTTC
len: 14; v_gene: TRBV7-9; d_gene: NA; j_gene: TRBJ1-6; abundance: NA; CDR3aa: CASRLPGHSSPLHF; CDR3nt: TGTGCCAGCAGATTACCGGGACACAGCTCACCCCTCCACTTT
len: 15; v_gene: TRBV19; d_gene: NA; j_gene: TRBJ2-3; abundance: NA; CDR3aa: CASGVSGSSTDTQYF; CDR3nt: TGTGCCAGTGGGGTGAGCGGTTCTAGCACAGATACGCAGTATTTT
len: 14; v_gene: TRBV4-3; d_gene: TRBD1; j_gene: TRBJ1-5; abundance: few; CDR3aa: CASSPGTGGAPQHF; CDR3nt: TGCGCCAGCAGCCCAGGGACAGGGGGGGCGCCCCAGCATTTT
len: 13; v_gene: TRBV7-6; d_gene: NA; j_gene: TRBJ2-7; abundance: NA; CDR3aa: CASSPRSTYEQYF; CDR3nt: TGTGCCAGCAGCCCCCGATCGACCTACGAGCAGTACTTC
len: 16; v_gene: TRBV2; d_gene: NA; j_gene: TRBJ2-1; abundance: NA; CDR3aa: CASSELAADRYNEQFF; CDR3nt: TGTGCCAGCAGCGAGCTGGCGGCCGATAGATACAATGAGCAGTTCTTC
len: 17; v_gene: TRBV12-3/TRBV12-4; d_gene: TRBD2; j_gene: TRBJ2-1; abundance: NA; CDR3aa: CASLGGGGRRSYNEQFF; CDR3nt: TGTGCCAGCCTGGGCGGCGGGGGACGACGCTCCTACAATGAGCAGTTCTTC
len: 11; v_gene: TRBV19; d_gene: NA; j_gene: TRBJ1-1; abundance: NA; CDR3aa: CASSIRREAFF; CDR3nt: TGTGCCAGTAGTATAAGACGGGAAGCTTTCTTT
len: 13; v_gene: TRBV7-2; d_gene: NA; j_gene: TRBJ2-7; abundance: NA; CDR3aa: CASRPGGGIEQYF; CDR3nt: TGTGCCAGCCGGCCCGGGGGCGGGATCGAGCAGTACTTC
len: 15; v_gene: TRBV11-3; d_gene: NA; j_gene: TRBJ2-5; abundance: NA; CDR3aa: CASSPGDGIPETQYF; CDR3nt: TGTGCCAGCAGCCCAGGGGACGGCATTCCCGAGACCCAGTACTTC
len: 16; v_gene: TRBV4-1; d_gene: TRBD1; j_gene: TRBJ1-2; abundance: NA; CDR3aa: CASSFNLGDRNYGYTF; CDR3nt: TGCGCCAGCAGCTTCAACCTTGGGGACAGAAACTATGGCTACACCTTC
len: 15; v_gene: TRBV6-8; d_gene: TRBD2; j_gene: TRBJ2-3; abundance: NA; CDR3aa: CASRLTGEGRDTQYF; CDR3nt: TGTGCCAGCAGGCTGACCGGGGAGGGGCGGGATACGCAGTATTTT
len: 16; v_gene: TRBV7-2; d_gene: TRBD2; j_gene: TRBJ2-1; abundance: few; CDR3aa: CASSLMGLAGGNEQFF; CDR3nt: TGTGCCAGCAGCTTAATGGGACTAGCGGGGGGAAATGAGCAGTTCTTC
len: 15; v_gene: TRBV7-2; d_gene: NA; j_gene: TRBJ2-3; abundance: few; CDR3aa: CASRPTITSTDTQYF; CDR3nt: TGTGCCAGCAGACCGACTATCACTAGCACAGATACGCAGTATTTT
len: 17; v_gene: TRBV6-6; d_gene: NA; j_gene: TRBJ1-1; abundance: NA; CDR3aa: CASTDPSRAGSNTEAFF; CDR3nt: TGTGCCAGCACCGATCCCTCCCGGGCTGGGAGCAACACTGAAGCTTTCTTT
len: 14; v_gene: TRBV6-6; d_gene: NA; j_gene: TRBJ1-1; abundance: NA; CDR3aa: CATEERGSNTEAFF; CDR3nt: TGTGCCACCGAAGAAAGGGGAAGTAACACTGAAGCTTTCTTT
len: 13; v_gene: TRBV11-2; d_gene: NA; j_gene: TRBJ2-7; abundance: NA; CDR3aa: CASSYKSAYEQYF; CDR3nt: TGTGCCAGCAGCTACAAGTCAGCCTACGAGCAGTACTTC
len: 17; v_gene: TRBV6-2/TRBV6-3; d_gene: TRBD2; j_gene: TRBJ2-5; abundance: few; CDR3aa: CASSEVRTSGGPETQYF; CDR3nt: TGTGCCAGCAGTGAAGTAAGGACTAGCGGGGGACCAGAGACCCAGTACTTC
len: 17; v_gene: TRBV6-1; d_gene: NA; j_gene: TRBJ1-5; abundance: NA; CDR3aa: CASKKRPPGGSNQPQHF; CDR3nt: TGTGCCAGCAAGAAAAGACCACCGGGAGGAAGCAATCAGCCCCAGCATTTT
len: 16; v_gene: TRBV7-2; d_gene: NA; j_gene: TRBJ1-4; abundance: few; CDR3aa: CASSPNWASTNEKLFF; CDR3nt: TGTGCCAGCAGCCCTAACTGGGCGTCGACTAATGAAAAACTGTTTTTT
len: 13; v_gene: TRBV19; d_gene: TRBD2; j_gene: TRBJ2-5; abundance: NA; CDR3aa: CANSLGGERAQYF; CDR3nt: TGTGCCAATAGCCTGGGGGGGGAAAGGGCCCAGTACTTC
len: 17; v_gene: TRBV7-9; d_gene: TRBD1; j_gene: TRBJ1-1; abundance: NA; CDR3aa: CASSMVPGTGVDTEAFF; CDR3nt: TGTGCCAGCAGCATGGTACCCGGGACAGGAGTGGACACTGAAGCTTTCTTT
len: 16; v_gene: TRBV20-1; d_gene: TRBD2; j_gene: TRBJ2-1; abundance: few; CDR3aa: CSAYPPGGSKYNEQFF; CDR3nt: TGCAGTGCTTACCCGCCTGGCGGGAGTAAATACAATGAGCAGTTCTTC
len: 12; v_gene: TRBV7-2; d_gene: NA; j_gene: TRBJ2-3; abundance: NA; CDR3aa: CASSPYEDTQYF; CDR3nt: TGTGCCAGCAGCCCATACGAGGATACGCAGTATTTT
len: 15; v_gene: TRBV7-9; d_gene: NA; j_gene: TRBJ1-1; abundance: few; CDR3aa: CASSLTGRLGTEAFF; CDR3nt: TGTGCCAGCAGCTTGACAGGTCGGTTGGGGACTGAAGCTTTCTTT
len: 12; v_gene: TRBV7-4; d_gene: NA; j_gene: TRBJ2-7; abundance: NA; CDR3aa: CASSALLDEQYF; CDR3nt: TGTGCCAGCAGCGCCCTCCTTGACGAGCAGTACTTC
len: 14; v_gene: TRBV10-3; d_gene: NA; j_gene: TRBJ1-1; abundance: NA; CDR3aa: CAIRLGQSGAEAFF; CDR3nt: TGTGCCATCAGGCTTGGACAGTCTGGCGCTGAAGCTTTCTTT
len: 16; v_gene: TRBV11-2; d_gene: TRBD2; j_gene: TRBJ2-7; abundance: few; CDR3aa: CASSLTLGDYPYEQYF; CDR3nt: TGTGCCAGCAGCTTAACCCTCGGGGACTACCCTTACGAGCAGTACTTC
len: 16; v_gene: TRBV6-1; d_gene: NA; j_gene: TRBJ2-1; abundance: NA; CDR3aa: CASSETPGSLYNEQFF; CDR3nt: TGTGCCAGCAGTGAAACGCCCGGGTCCCTCTACAATGAGCAGTTCTTC
len: 13; v_gene: TRBV20-1; d_gene: NA; j_gene: TRBJ1-1; abundance: NA; CDR3aa: CSAPPSGNTEAFF; CDR3nt: TGCAGTGCACCGCCCTCGGGGAACACTGAAGCTTTCTTT
len: 15; v_gene: TRBV7-6; d_gene: NA; j_gene: TRBJ2-7; abundance: NA; CDR3aa: CASSLETPTLHEQYF; CDR3nt: TGTGCCAGCAGCTTAGAAACCCCCACCCTCCACGAGCAGTACTTC
len: 14; v_gene: TRBV11-2; d_gene: TRBD1; j_gene: TRBJ2-7; abundance: NA; CDR3aa: CASSHNRGLHEQYF; CDR3nt: TGTGCCAGCAGCCATAACAGGGGTTTGCACGAGCAGTACTTC
len: 17; v_gene: TRBV19; d_gene: TRBD2; j_gene: TRBJ2-1; abundance: NA; CDR3aa: CASSWPSGRARNNEQFF; CDR3nt: TGTGCCAGTAGTTGGCCTAGCGGGAGGGCCCGGAACAATGAGCAGTTCTTC